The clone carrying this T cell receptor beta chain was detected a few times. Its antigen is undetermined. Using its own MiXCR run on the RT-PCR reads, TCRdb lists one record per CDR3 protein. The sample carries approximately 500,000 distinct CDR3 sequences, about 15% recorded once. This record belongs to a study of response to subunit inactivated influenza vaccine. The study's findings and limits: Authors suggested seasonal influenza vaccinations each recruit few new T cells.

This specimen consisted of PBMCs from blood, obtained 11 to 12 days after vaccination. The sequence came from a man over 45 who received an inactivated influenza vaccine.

CDR3 DNA sequence: TGCGCCAGCAGCCAAGAGTATAGGGGCCGGGAGCTGTTTTTT. Translating gives CASSQEYRGRELFF. The chain links TRBV4-3 to TRBJ2-2; perhaps TRBD1 as D (5 bases). The germline gives CDR1 LGHNA, CDR2 YSLEER. There are 14 residues in the CDR3. The V end lost 0 bases, the J end lost 9 bases, and 11 bases lay between the germline ends.